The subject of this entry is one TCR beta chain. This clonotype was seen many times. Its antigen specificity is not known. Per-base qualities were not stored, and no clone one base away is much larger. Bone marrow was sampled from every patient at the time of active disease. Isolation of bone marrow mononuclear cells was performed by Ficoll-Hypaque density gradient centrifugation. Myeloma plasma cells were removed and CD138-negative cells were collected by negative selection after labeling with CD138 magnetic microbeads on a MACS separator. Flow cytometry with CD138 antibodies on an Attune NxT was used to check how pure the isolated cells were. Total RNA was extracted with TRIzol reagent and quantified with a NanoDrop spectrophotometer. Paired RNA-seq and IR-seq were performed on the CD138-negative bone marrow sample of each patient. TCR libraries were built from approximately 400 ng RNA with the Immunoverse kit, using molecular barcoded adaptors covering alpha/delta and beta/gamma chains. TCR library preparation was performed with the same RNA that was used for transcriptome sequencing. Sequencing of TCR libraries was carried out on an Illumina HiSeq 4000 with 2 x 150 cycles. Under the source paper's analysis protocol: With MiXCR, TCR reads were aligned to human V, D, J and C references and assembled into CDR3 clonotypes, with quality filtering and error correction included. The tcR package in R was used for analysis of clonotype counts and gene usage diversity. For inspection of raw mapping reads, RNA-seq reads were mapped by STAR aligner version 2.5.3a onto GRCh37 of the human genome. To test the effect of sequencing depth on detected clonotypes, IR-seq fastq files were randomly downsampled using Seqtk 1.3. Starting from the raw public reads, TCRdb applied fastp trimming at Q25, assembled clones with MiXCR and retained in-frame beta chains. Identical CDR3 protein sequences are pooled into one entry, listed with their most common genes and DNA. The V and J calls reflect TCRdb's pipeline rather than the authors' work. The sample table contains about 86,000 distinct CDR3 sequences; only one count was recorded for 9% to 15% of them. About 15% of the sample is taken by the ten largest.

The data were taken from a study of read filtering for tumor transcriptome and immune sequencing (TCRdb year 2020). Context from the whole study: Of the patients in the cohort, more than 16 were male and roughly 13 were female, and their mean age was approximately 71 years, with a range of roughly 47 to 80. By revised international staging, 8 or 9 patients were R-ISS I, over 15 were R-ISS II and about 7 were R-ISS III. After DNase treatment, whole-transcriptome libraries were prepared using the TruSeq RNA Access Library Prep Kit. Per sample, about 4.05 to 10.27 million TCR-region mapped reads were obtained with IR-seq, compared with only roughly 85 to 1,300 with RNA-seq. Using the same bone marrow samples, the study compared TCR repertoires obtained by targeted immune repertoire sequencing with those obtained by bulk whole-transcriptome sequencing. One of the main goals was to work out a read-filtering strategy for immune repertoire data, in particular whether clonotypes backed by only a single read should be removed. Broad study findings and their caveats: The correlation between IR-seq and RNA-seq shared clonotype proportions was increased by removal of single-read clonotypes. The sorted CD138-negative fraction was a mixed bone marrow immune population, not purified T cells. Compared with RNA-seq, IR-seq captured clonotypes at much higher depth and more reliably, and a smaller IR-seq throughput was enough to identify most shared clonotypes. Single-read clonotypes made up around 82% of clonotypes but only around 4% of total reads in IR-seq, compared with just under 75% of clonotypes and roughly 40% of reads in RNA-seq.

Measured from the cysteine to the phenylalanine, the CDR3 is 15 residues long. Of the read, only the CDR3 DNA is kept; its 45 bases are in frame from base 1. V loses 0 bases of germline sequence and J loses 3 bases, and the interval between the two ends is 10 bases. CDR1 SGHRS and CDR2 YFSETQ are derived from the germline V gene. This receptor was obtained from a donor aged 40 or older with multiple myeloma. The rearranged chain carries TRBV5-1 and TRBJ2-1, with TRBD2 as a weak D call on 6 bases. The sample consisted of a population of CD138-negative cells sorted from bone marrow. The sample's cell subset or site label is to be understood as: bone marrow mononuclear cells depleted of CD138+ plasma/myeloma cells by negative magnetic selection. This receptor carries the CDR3 CASSLAGEVYNEQFF. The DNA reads TGCGCCAGCAGCTTGGCGGGGGAAGTCTACAATGAGCAGTTCTTC.